A selection of T cell receptor beta chains follows, all from one sample in a study of cytomegalovirus exposure and HLA in healthy donors. Here immunoSEQ multiplex PCR was the method, and the copy in TCRdb shows in-frame clones only, minus some. The data contain 170,000 or so clones, roughly 80% of them singletons. The material sequenced was PBMCs. The receptors derive from a man younger than 40 in good health and CMV-seropositive. CDR3s include the opening cysteine and the closing phenylalanine or tryptophan.

TRBJ2-3,TRBV13,CASSTYTSGTGTQYF
TRBJ2-7,TRBV9,CASSVEEGGYYEQYF
TRBJ1-1,TRBV5-1,CASSLDNAGTEAFF
TRBJ1-3,TRBV4-1,CATAGEAGNTIYF
TRBJ1-2,TRBV5-4,CASSLDRGMGHGYTF
TRBJ2-7,TRBV4-1,CASSQGADTLRAQYF
TRBJ1-4,TRBV9,CASSVAMTGEKLFF
TRBJ1-5,TRBV30,CAWSGQADQPQHF
.,TRBV2,CASSYRGSGYEQYF
TRBJ2-1,TRBV5-1,CASSLEGGRSTWNEQFF
TRBJ2-1,TRBV7-2,CASSLAAAGAYNEQFF
TRBJ2-3,TRBV4-1,CASSQPGTSGGADTQYF
TRBJ1-5,TRBV6-6,CASSYQGGQPQHF
TRBJ2-5,TRBV18,CASSPGALEETQYF
TRBJ2-1,TRBV6-6,CASSYSLERSYNEQFF
TRBJ1-2,TRBV5-6,CASSGSNYGYTF
TRBJ2-7,TRBV30,CAWSVSSGDEQYF
TRBJ1-2,TRBV19,CASSIKDRVRYGYTF
TRBJ2-3,TRBV6-6,CASRPAGGADTQYF
TRBJ1-1,TRBV6-5,CASRAGPHTEAFF
TRBJ1-1,TRBV12-5,CASGLRTGGHTEAFF
.,TRBV4-1,CASSQVRGGLAGGSTYEQYF
TRBJ1-6,TRBV5-5,CASSLTGTGNSPLHF
TRBJ1-1,TRBV7-2,CASSLRSLGPEAFF
TRBJ1-1,TRBV7-8,CASSSPPRGTEAFF